This T cell receptor beta chain emerged from a study of cytomegalovirus exposure and HLA in healthy donors. Study-level points and caveats: Most TCR sequences were seen very rarely across donors, but some public TCRs occurred in many.

Germline CDR1 SGHRS, CDR2 YFSETQ. The germline V and J ends were trimmed by 1 base and 2 bases, with 9 bases remaining between them. This CDR3 comprises 14 residues. Comments on this clone: Its antigen is currently unknown.

The PCR employed 60 Vbeta primers together with 13 Jbeta primers. Generated by immunoSEQ multiplex PCR, the TCRdb table keeps only in-frame clones and is missing some. Listed are approximately 150,000 clones; less than 2% falls within the top ten. The chain carries TRBV5-1 and TRBJ1-2; D ambiguous. The origin of this receptor is a woman aged 40 to 50 in good health and CMV-seronegative. Sequencing input: PBMCs. The CDR3 DNA reads TGCGCCAGCAGCTTGTATCAGGTGAACTATGGCTACACCTTC. This encodes CASSLYQVNYGYTF.